Following are 27 T cell receptor beta chains from one sample sequenced in a study of blood T cells in healthy people across ages. A second roughly 7 to 12 cycle PCR used barcoded and J-beta primers. TCRdb ran MiXCR on the 5' RACE reads and lists one entry per CDR3 protein. The sample lists roughly 900,000 distinct CDR3 sequences, 29% occurring once. The sample taken for sequencing was blood. These receptors were obtained from a woman older than 75 in good health.

This clonotype has a handful of counts. The chain carries TRBV24-1 and TRBJ2-5; D uncertain. V was pared by 4 bases and J by 4 bases, with 9 bases between. The CDR3 length is 13 residues. Germline V CDR1 and CDR2: KGHDR, SFDVKD. CDR3 bases: TGTGCCACCAGTGACTCCGGGTCAGAGACCCAGTACTTC. Protein product: CATSDSGSETQYF.

Only a few counts were recorded for this clonotype. A junction end diverges from the germline sequence, so it may reflect a read error. The CDR3 nucleotides are TGTGCCAGCAGGGAGACTAGCGGGGGATTGAGCTCCTGCGAGCAGTACTTC. Translation: CASRETSGGLSSCEQYF. This chain links TRBV6-6 with TRBJ2-7; the match to TRBD2 covers 12 bases. Germline V gives CDR1 MNHNY, CDR2 SVGAGI (reference sequence). This CDR3 is 17 amino acids long.

In this sample, this clonotype turned up many times. The chain links TRBV7-2 to TRBJ2-1, with 8 positions matching TRBD2. CDR1 is SGHTA, CDR2 FQGNSA, per germline. The J segment lost 4 bases and the V segment lost 5 bases, leaving 10 bases of the junction unmatched. The CDR3 covers 16 residues. The CDR3 DNA follows: TGTGCCAGCAGCCGACTAGCGACTGGAGGGTACAATGAGCAGTTCTTC. Encoded protein: CASSRLATGGYNEQFF.

In DNA, the CDR3 is TGCAGTGCTAGAGAATTTGGGGAGACCTACTATGGCTACACCTTC. This sequence encodes CSAREFGETYYGYTF. The chain employs TRBV20-1 and TRBJ1-2; D call uncertain. This CDR3 spans 15 amino acids. V lost 0 bases to trimming and J lost 3 bases, with 14 bases between them. Germline loops: CDR1 DFQATT, CDR2 SNEGSKA (reference sequence).

Points on this clonotype: A much larger clone is a single base away; this may be a read error. The chain joins TRBV3-1 to TRBJ2-3, with 10 bases identical to TRBD2. CDR3 length equals 17 residues. Germline lookup yields CDR1 LGHDT and CDR2 YNNKEL (reference sequence). The CDR3 is CTSSQAGGQQLPSTQYF. The CDR3 coding sequence is TGTACCAGCAGCCAAGCGGGGGGGCAGCAGCTGCCCAGTACGCAGTATTTT.

This clonotype was counted only a few times. V is TRBV2 and J is TRBJ2-1; 8 bases map to TRBD1. The germline gives CDR1 SNHLY, CDR2 FYNNEI. Trimming at V came to 7 bases and at J to 3 bases, leaving 8 bases not matched to a gene. The CDR3 consists of 15 residues. CDR3 sequence (DNA): TGTGCCAGCATCTCGGACAGGGTGGGCTACAATGAGCAGTTCTTC. This sequence encodes CASISDRVGYNEQFF.

The chain employs TRBV4-3 and TRBJ1-2, with D perhaps matching TRBD1 (5 bases). Germline V CDR1 and CDR2: LGHNA, YSLEER. CDR3 size: 15 residues. The V and J ends lost 0 bases and 8 bases respectively, with 16 bases between them. CDR3 amino acids: CASSQDQGPRYGYTF. CDR3 in DNA: TGCGCCAGCAGCCAAGATCAGGGACCCCGCTACGGCTACACCTTC.

Comment on this clonotype: A much larger clone differs from this one at a single base, so this may be a read error. The genes are TRBV11-2 and TRBJ1-6, with D perhaps TRBD1 (6 bases). The germline gives CDR1 SGHAT, CDR2 FQNNGV. The CDR3 consists of 15 residues. CDR3 nucleotides: TGTGCCAGCGGGGGCAGCCTATTGAATAATTCACCCCGCCACTTT. It specifies CASGGSLLNNSPRHF.

The V call is TRBV9, the J call TRBJ2-5; 10 bases agree with TRBD1. V shed 7 bases, J shed 4 bases, and the junction held 7 bases outside the gene matches. Germline CDR1 is SGDLS and CDR2 is YYNGEE. The CDR3 runs 14 residues. CDR3 sequence (DNA): TGTGCCAGCGTGCCGGGACAGGGGAGAGAGACCCAGTACTTC. This gives the protein CASVPGQGRETQYF.

In its sample, this clonotype was seen a few times. The chain couples TRBV7-2 to TRBJ2-2; TRBD2 agrees at 10 bases. This CDR3 has 16 residues. With V trimmed by 5 bases and J by 5 bases, 8 bases remained unmatched. CDR1 is SGHTA, CDR2 FQGNSA, per germline. CDR3 sequence reads: CASSIRTSGNTGELFF. The CDR3, as DNA: TGTGCCAGCAGCATACGGACTAGCGGAAATACCGGGGAGCTGTTTTTT. The variable domain in full, with the rest retrieved from reference TRBV7-2 and TRBJ2-2, is GAGVSQSPSNKVTEKGKDVELRCDPISGHTALYWYRQSLGQGLEFLIYFQGNSAPDKSGLPSDRFSAERTGGSVSTLTIQRTQQEDSAVYLCASSIRTSGNTGELFFGEGSRLTVL.

The chain carries TRBV20-1 and TRBJ2-1, with 8 bases lining up with TRBD1. Germline V CDR1 and CDR2: DFQATT, SNEGSKA (reference sequence). The junction had 8 bases not matched to a gene; V was cut back by 5 bases and J by 8 bases. The CDR3 extends over 13 amino acids. CDR3 residues: CSARQGIVDEQFF. As DNA, the CDR3 is TGCAGTGCTCGACAGGGGATAGTCGATGAGCAGTTCTTC.

The table lists this clonotype with many counts. The chain has TRBV4-3 and TRBJ2-2, with 9 positions matching TRBD2. Per germline, CDR1 LGHNA and CDR2 YSLEER. The CDR3 totals 15 residues. The V and J ends lost 5 bases and 4 bases, in that order; junction bases with no gene match: 5. The CDR3 is CASSFRTSVTGELFF. CDR3 DNA: TGCGCCAGCAGCTTTAGGACTAGCGTCACCGGGGAGCTGTTTTTT.

A remark on this clonotype: At one of its ends the junction is not consistent with the germline gene, which may arise from a read error. The J gene is TRBJ2-1, the V gene TRBV12-3 or TRBV12-4; D not resolved. The CDR3 length is 12 residues. The DNA for the CDR3 is TGTGCCGGCAGTTTAACCGGGTATGAGCAGTTCTTC. This sequence encodes CAGSLTGYEQFF.

This clonotype came up many times. This sequence joins TRBV12-3 or TRBV12-4 and TRBJ2-5, with TRBD2 matching over 12 bases. CDR3 length equals 17 residues. With V trimmed by 0 bases and J by 5 bases, 7 bases remained unmatched. The CDR3 coding sequence is TGTGCCAGCAGTTTAGCAGTGCTAGCGGGGGGGCGTGAGACCCAGTACTTC. As protein: CASSLAVLAGGRETQYF.

In the case of this clonotype: Its ends do not fully match the called genes, so a read error is possible. This chain links TRBV12-3 or TRBV12-4 with TRBJ1-2; 8 positions match TRBD1. CDR3 length: 16 amino acids. CDR3 DNA sequence: TGTGCCGGCAGTTCGGGCGACAGGGGTGGGGAATATGGCTACACCTTC. Translating gives CAGSSGDRGGEYGYTF.

CDR3 loop: CAWSRDRGRRQRTGYTF. The CDR3 region has the DNA TGTGCCTGGAGCCGGGACAGGGGTCGCCGACAACGAACAGGCTACACCTTC. The gene calls are TRBV30 and TRBJ1-2, with 10 bases aligning to TRBD1. Trimming cost V 3 bases and J 8 bases; bases outside gene matches: 18. The CDR3 covers 17 residues. CDR1 GTSNPN and CDR2 SVGIG come from the germline V gene (reference sequence).

This chain connects TRBV4-2 to TRBJ1-1, with a possible D match to TRBD1 (5 bases). Germline CDR1 and CDR2: LGHNA and YNFKEQ. The CDR3 length is 14 residues. V lost 4 bases and J lost 4, with 13 bases in between. In nucleotides, the CDR3 is TGTGCCAGCAGCCCCCGGGGGATAGGCACTGAAGCTTTCTTT. As protein: CASSPRGIGTEAFF.

This clonotype was observed a handful of times. Here the CDR3 DNA reads TGCGCCAGCAGCTTAACGGATAGGGCTTATTATGGCTACACCTTC. It yields the protein CASSLTDRAYYGYTF. The genes are TRBV5-1 and TRBJ1-2; no clear D. The V end lost 2 bases, the J end lost 5 bases, and 16 bases lay between the germline ends. Germline CDR1 is SGHRS and CDR2 is YFSETQ. This CDR3 is 15 amino acids long. Based on the CDR3 plus reference TRBV5-1 and TRBJ1-2, the full variable domain is KAGVTQTPRYLIKTRGQQVTLSCSPISGHRSVSWYQQTPGQGLQFLFEYFSETQRNKGNFPGRFSGRQFSNSRSEMNVSTLELGDSALYLCASSLTDRAYYGYTFGSGTRLTVV.

In its sample, this clonotype was seen many times. The V and J genes are TRBV7-2 and TRBJ2-1; TRBD2 agrees at 8 bases. Germline loops: CDR1 SGHTA, CDR2 FQGNSA. Unmatched junction bases numbered 11, after V lost 5 bases and J lost 5 bases. The CDR3 length is 16 residues. DNA of the CDR3: TGTGCCAGCAGCCCTGGGACTGGGCGGGGGGACAATGAGCAGTTCTTC. Translating gives CASSPGTGRGDNEQFF.

This clonotype was detected many times. V gene TRBV25-1 combines with J gene TRBJ1-4, with TRBD1 identical over 7 bases. Germline CDR1 is MGHDK and CDR2 is SYGVNS. Germline trimming cut 5 bases from V and 3 bases from J; bases unmatched to any gene: 6. The CDR3 is 15 amino acids. The CDR3 region is CASSRYRGANEKLFF. DNA for the CDR3: TGTGCCAGCAGTAGATACAGGGGCGCTAATGAAAAACTGTTTTTT.

The chain links TRBV15 to TRBJ1-1; no clear D. Trimming removed 0 bases at V and 8 bases at J, with 7 bases between. Looked up from germline, CDR1 is LNHNV and CDR2 is YYDKDF (reference sequence). The CDR3 is made up of 12 amino acids. CDR3 DNA: TGTGCCACCAGCAGAGAAACGGGGGAAGCTTTCTTT. Translation: CATSRETGEAFF.

This clonotype was seen at least ten times. The chain uses TRBV7-2 and TRBJ1-2; D remains unclear. This CDR3 region has 11 residues. The germline gives CDR1 SGHTA, CDR2 FQGNSA. Trimming took off 5 bases at V and 8 bases at J, with 9 bases between the two ends. Here the CDR3 reads CASSQTAGYTF. The DNA for the CDR3 is TGTGCCAGCAGCCAAACGGCGGGCTACACCTTC.

This clonotype was found many times. The chain carries TRBV18 and TRBJ1-2, with TRBD1 identical over 7 bases. The V gene's germline CDR1 is KGHSH and CDR2 LQKENI. The CDR3 contains 15 residues. With V trimmed by 1 base and J by 3 bases, 5 bases remained unmatched. The chain's CDR3 is CASSPRTQGDYGYTF. The CDR3 nucleotides read TGTGCCAGCTCACCACGAACTCAGGGGGACTATGGCTACACCTTC.

The J gene is TRBJ2-1, the V gene TRBV2; D is perhaps TRBD1 (6 bases). The CDR3 length is 15 residues. Germline CDR1 is SNHLY and CDR2 is FYNNEI. V was clipped by 8 bases and J by 0 bases, with 14 bases between them. This CDR3 is CASGSGTSSYNEQFF. In DNA, the CDR3 is TGTGCCAGCGGATCCGGGACAAGCTCCTACAATGAGCAGTTCTTC.

The sample holds a few counts of this clonotype. V gene TRBV11-2 combines with J gene TRBJ2-7; 12 bases agree with TRBD2. There are 13 residues in the CDR3. V was clipped by 1 base and J by 11 bases; unmatched bases: 3. The V gene's germline CDR1 is SGHAT and CDR2 FQNNGV. The DNA of the CDR3 is TGTGCCAGCAGCTTAGGACTAGCGGGGGTGGAGTACTTC. Its translation is CASSLGLAGVEYF. The whole variable domain, remainder taken from reference TRBV11-2 and TRBJ2-7, is EAGVAQSPRYKIIEKRQSVAFWCNPISGHATLYWYQQILGQGPKLLIQFQNNGVVDDSQLPKDRFSAERLKGVDSTLKIQPAKLEDSAVYLCASSLGLAGVEYFGPGTRLTVT.

Concerning this clonotype itself: A much larger clone lies a single base off, so this may be a read error. The V and J genes are TRBV7-2 and TRBJ2-7; TRBD1 aligns across 7 bases. The germline V gene encodes CDR1 SGHTA and CDR2 FQGNSA. V dropped 4 bases and J dropped 0; count of bases not matched to a gene: 6. The CDR3 has 15 amino acids. DNA for the CDR3: TGTGCCAGCAGCTATAGGGGGCAAGCCTCCTACGAGCAGTACTTC. This codes for CASSYRGQASYEQYF.

The chain combines TRBV21-1 with TRBJ2-7; the table's D call, TRBD1, has no DNA check behind it. TRBV21-1 is a pseudogene. The CDR3 consists of 14 residues. For the CDR3, the DNA is TGTGCCAGCAGCACGGGACAGGGGGTGAAAGAGCAGTACTTC. Encoded protein: CASSTGQGVKEQYF.